The 9 T cell receptor beta chains below all came from one sample that was sequenced in a study of cytomegalovirus exposure and HLA in healthy donors. Both 60 Vbeta primers and 13 Jbeta primers went into the PCR. Generated by immunoSEQ multiplex PCR, the TCRdb table keeps only in-frame clones and is missing some. The sample holds around 130,000 clones. The specimen sequenced was PBMCs. These receptors came from an older woman in good health and CMV-seronegative.

V gene TRBV7-9 combines with J gene TRBJ2-3; 12 nucleotides match TRBD2. The CDR3 covers 18 residues. CDR1 and CDR2 from the germline V gene are SEHNR and FQNEAQ (reference sequence). The V segment lost 5 bases and the J segment 2 bases; nucleotides outside the gene matches: 11. The CDR3 here is CASSTKTSGSALTDTQYF. DNA of the CDR3: TGTGCCAGCAGCACAAAGACTAGCGGGAGTGCGCTCACAGATACGCAGTATTTT.

V and J are TRBV6-5 and TRBJ2-7, with D tentatively TRBD1 (6 bases). From germline, CDR1 is MNHEY and CDR2 SVGAGI. The CDR3 runs 14 residues. V gave up 4 bases and J gave up 3 bases, with 13 bases separating them. This CDR3 reads CASSSVQGRYEQYF. The CDR3 DNA follows: TGTGCCAGCAGTTCGGTCCAGGGGCGCTACGAGCAGTACTTC.

V is TRBV7-8 and J is TRBJ2-2, with TRBD1 matching 9 bases. The CDR3 sequence is 15 residues long. Germline-derived CDR1 and CDR2 are SGHVS and FQNEAQ. Germline trimming cut 5 bases from V and 4 bases from J; bases unmatched to any gene: 5. The CDR3 region is CASSLGQGSTGELFF. The CDR3 DNA is TGTGCCAGCAGCCTAGGACAGGGGAGCACCGGGGAGCTGTTTTTT.

Points on this clone: Other DNA sequences in this specimen translate into the identical CDR3. The chain is built from TRBV7-2 and TRBJ1-5; D remains unclear. The CDR3 covers 14 residues. V lost 1 base and J lost 5, with 9 bases in between. CDR1 is SGHTA, CDR2 FQGNSA, per germline. CDR3 bases: TGTGCCAGCAGCTTAGATCACAGCTATCAGCCCCAGCATTTT. Protein: CASSLDHSYQPQHF.

This chain joins TRBV10-3 and TRBJ2-5; D ambiguous. Germline V gene lookup returns CDR1 ENHRY and CDR2 SYGVKD. The CDR3 covers 12 residues. With 4 bases removed from V and 5 bases from J, the gap between germline ends came to 8 bases. CDR3 bases: TGTGCCATCAGTGGGCCGAAGGAGACCCAGTACTTC. Translated: CAISGPKETQYF.

The chain uses TRBV28 and TRBJ2-7, with TRBD1 identical over 8 bases. Germline CDR1 and CDR2: MDHEN and SYDVKM. V was clipped by 6 bases and J by 2 bases; unmatched bases: 6. This CDR3 comprises 14 residues. Here the CDR3 DNA reads TGTGCCAGCAGCAAACCAGGGGGCGCCTACGAGCAGTACTTC. Translating it yields CASSKPGGAYEQYF.

V usage is TRBV2 and J usage is TRBJ2-7; TRBD2 aligns across 10 bases. The germline V gene encodes CDR1 SNHLY and CDR2 FYNNEI. This CDR3 is built from 13 residues. Trimming took 6 bases from V and 4 from J; bases not matched to a gene: 3. The CDR3 DNA reads as TGTGCCAGCAGGCCTAGCGGGAGATACGAGCAGTACTTC. Its translation is CASRPSGRYEQYF.

As concerns this clone: Germline is not matched at one junction end, which may reflect a read error. This chain joins TRBV2 and TRBJ1-2, with D maybe TRBD1 (5 bases). Looked up from germline, CDR1 is SNHLY and CDR2 is FYNNEI. CDR3 length: 9 residues. In DNA form, the CDR3 reads TGTGCCAGCAGTGAAGGACAGAACTTC. This gives the protein CASSEGQNF.

The genes are TRBV11-2 and TRBJ2-5; 8 bases agree with TRBD2. CDR3 length: 14 residues. V trimming: 5 bases; J trimming: 5 bases; junction bases outside the gene matches: 7. Germline V gives CDR1 SGHAT, CDR2 FQNNGV. CDR3: CASSTSGSRETQYF. For the CDR3, the DNA is TGTGCCAGCAGCACCAGCGGGAGTCGGGAGACCCAGTACTTC.